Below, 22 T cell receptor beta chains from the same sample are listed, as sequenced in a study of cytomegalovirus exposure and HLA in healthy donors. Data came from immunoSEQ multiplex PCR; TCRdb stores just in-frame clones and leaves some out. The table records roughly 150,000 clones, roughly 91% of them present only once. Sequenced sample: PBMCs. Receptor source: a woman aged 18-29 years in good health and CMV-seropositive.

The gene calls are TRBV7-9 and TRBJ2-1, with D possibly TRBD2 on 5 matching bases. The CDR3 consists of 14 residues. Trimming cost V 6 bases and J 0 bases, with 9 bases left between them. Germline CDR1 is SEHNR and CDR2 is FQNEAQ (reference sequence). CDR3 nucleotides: TGTGCCAGCAGTAGGGAGAGCTCCTACAATGAGCAGTTCTTC. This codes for CASSRESSYNEQFF.

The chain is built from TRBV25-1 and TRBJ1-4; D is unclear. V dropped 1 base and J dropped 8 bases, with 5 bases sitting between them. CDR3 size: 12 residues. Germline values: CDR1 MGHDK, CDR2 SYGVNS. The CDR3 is CASSELQEKLFF. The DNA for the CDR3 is TGTGCCAGCAGTGAATTACAGGAAAAACTGTTTTTT.

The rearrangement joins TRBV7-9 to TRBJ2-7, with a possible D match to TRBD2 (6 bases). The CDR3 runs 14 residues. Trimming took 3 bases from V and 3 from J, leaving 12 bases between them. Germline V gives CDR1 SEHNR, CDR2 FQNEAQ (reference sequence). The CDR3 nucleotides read TGTGCCAGCAGCTTTGGAGGGGCCAACTACGAGCAGTACTTC. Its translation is CASSFGGANYEQYF. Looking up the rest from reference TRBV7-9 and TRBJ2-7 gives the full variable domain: DTGVSQNPRHKITKRGQNVTFRCDPISEHNRLYWYRQTLGQGPEFLTYFQNEAQLEKSRLLSDRFSAERPKGSFSTLEIQRTEQGDSAMYLCASSFGGANYEQYFGPGTRLTVT.

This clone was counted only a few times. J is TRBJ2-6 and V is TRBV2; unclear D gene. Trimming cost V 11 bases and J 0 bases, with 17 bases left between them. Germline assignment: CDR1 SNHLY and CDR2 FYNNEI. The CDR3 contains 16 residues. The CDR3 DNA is TGTGCCGGTACAGCATACAGAATCTCTGGGGCCAACGTCCTGACTTTC. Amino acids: CAGTAYRISGANVLTF.

The CDR3 spells CATRQDRGGTYEQYF. The CDR3 bases are TGTGCCACCAGACAGGACAGGGGGGGGACCTACGAGCAGTACTTC. V and J are TRBV15 and TRBJ2-7, with 10 bases that match TRBD1. Germline V gives CDR1 LNHNV, CDR2 YYDKDF (reference sequence). CDR3 length: 15 amino acids. Germline trimming cut 6 bases from V and 2 bases from J; bases unmatched to any gene: 7. The complete variable domain, with remaining parts taken from reference TRBV15 and TRBJ2-7, reads DAMVIQNPRYQVTQFGKPVTLSCSQTLNHNVMYWYQQKSSQAPKLLFHYYDKDFNNEADTPDNFQSRRPNTSFCFLDIRSPGLGDTAMYLCATRQDRGGTYEQYFGPGTRLTVT.

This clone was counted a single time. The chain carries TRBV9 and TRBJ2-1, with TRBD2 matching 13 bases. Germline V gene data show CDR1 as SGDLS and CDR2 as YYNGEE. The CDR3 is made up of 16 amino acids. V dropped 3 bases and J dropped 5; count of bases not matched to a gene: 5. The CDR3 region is CASSGTSGSGHNEQFF. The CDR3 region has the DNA TGTGCCAGCAGCGGGACTAGCGGGAGCGGGCACAATGAGCAGTTCTTC.

As DNA, the CDR3 is TGTGCCAGTAGGACGGGAAGCAATCAGCCCCAGCATTTT. It codes for CASRTGSNQPQHF. The V call is TRBV28, the J call TRBJ1-5; no definite D call. Germline V gives CDR1 MDHEN, CDR2 SYDVKM. Trimming shortened V by 9 bases and J by 1 base, and 10 bases separated the two germline ends. CDR3 length: 13 residues.

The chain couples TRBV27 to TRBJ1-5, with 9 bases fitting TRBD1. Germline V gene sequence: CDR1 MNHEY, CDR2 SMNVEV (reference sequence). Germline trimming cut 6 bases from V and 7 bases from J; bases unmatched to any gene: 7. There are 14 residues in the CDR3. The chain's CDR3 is CASSKQGAGQPQHF. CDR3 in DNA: TGTGCCAGCAGCAAACAGGGGGCCGGGCAGCCCCAGCATTTT.

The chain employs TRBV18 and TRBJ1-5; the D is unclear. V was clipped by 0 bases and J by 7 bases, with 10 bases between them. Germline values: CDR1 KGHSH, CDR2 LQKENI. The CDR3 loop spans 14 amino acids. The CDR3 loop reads CASSPPEREQPQHF. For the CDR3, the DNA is TGTGCCAGCTCACCACCGGAACGGGAGCAGCCCCAGCATTTT. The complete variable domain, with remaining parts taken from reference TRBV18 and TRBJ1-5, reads NAGVMQNPRHLVRRRGQEARLRCSPMKGHSHVYWYRQLPEEGLKFMVYLQKENIIDESGMPKERFSAEFPKEGPSILRIQQVVRGDSAAYFCASSPPEREQPQHFGDGTRLSIL.

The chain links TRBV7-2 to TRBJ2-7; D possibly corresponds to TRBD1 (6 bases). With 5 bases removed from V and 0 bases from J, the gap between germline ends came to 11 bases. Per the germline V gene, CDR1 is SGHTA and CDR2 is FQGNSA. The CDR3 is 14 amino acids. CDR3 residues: CASSEDRVSYEQYF. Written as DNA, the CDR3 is TGTGCCAGCAGCGAGGACAGAGTCTCCTACGAGCAGTACTTC.

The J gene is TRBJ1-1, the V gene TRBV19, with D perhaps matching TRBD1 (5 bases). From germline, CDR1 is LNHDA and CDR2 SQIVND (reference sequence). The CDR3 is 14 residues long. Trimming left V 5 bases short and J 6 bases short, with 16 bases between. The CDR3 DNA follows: TGTGCCAGTAGTGCCACTCAGGGTAGATCTGAAGCTTTCTTT. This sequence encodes CASSATQGRSEAFF.

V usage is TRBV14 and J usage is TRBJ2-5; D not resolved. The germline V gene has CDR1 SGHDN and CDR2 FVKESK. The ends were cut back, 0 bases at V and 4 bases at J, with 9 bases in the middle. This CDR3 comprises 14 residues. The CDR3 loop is CASSQDVVSETQYF. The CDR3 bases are TGTGCCAGCAGCCAAGATGTTGTCTCAGAGACCCAGTACTTC.

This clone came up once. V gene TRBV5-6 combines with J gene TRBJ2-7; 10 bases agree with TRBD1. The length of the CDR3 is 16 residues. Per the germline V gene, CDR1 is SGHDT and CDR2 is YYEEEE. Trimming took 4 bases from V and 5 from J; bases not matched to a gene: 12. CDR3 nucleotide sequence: TGTGCCAGCAGCAGGACACGGACAGGGGGTTGGCACGAGCAGTACTTC. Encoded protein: CASSRTRTGGWHEQYF.

The CDR3 here is CASSPQEGYEQYF. In DNA, the CDR3 is TGTGCCAGCAGCCCTCAGGAGGGCTACGAGCAGTACTTC. The chain combines TRBV5-6 with TRBJ2-7; D might be TRBD2 (6 bases). Germline V lookup: CDR1 SGHDT, CDR2 YYEEEE. Trimming cost V 4 bases and J 3 bases, with 11 bases left between them. The CDR3 totals 13 residues.

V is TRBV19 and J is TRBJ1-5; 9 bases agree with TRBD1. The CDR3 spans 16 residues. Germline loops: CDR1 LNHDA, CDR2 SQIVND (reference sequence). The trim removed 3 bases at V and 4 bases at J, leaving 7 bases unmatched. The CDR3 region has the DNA TGTGCCAGTAGTATGTGGGGACAGGGCTCTAATCAGCCCCAGCATTTT. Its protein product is CASSMWGQGSNQPQHF.

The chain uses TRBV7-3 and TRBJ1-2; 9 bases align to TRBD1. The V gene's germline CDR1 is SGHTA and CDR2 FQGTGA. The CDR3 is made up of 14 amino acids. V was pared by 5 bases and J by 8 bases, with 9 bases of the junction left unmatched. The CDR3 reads CASSPGTGREGYTF. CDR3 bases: TGTGCCAGCAGCCCCGGGACAGGGCGAGAAGGCTACACCTTC. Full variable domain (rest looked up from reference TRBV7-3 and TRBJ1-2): GAGVSQTPSNKVTEKGKYVELRCDPISGHTALYWYRQSLGQGPEFLIYFQGTGAADDSGLPNDRFFAVRPEGSVSTLKIQRTERGDSAVYLCASSPGTGREGYTFGSGTRLTVV.

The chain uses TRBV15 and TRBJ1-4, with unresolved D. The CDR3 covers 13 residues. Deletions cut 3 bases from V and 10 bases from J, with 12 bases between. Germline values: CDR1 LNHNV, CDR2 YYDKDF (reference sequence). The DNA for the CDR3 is TGTGCCACCAGCAGGGCCACCTCCGTAAAACTGTTTTTT. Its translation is CATSRATSVKLFF.

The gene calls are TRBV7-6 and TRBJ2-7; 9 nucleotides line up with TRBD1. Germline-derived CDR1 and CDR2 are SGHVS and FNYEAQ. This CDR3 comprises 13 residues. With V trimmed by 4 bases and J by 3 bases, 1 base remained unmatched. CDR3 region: CASSSTGGYEQYF. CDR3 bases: TGTGCCAGCAGCTCGACAGGGGGCTACGAGCAGTACTTC.

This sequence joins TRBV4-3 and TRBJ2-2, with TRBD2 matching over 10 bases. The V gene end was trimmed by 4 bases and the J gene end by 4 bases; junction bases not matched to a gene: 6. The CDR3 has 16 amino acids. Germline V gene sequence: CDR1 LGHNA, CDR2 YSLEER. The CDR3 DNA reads TGCGCCAGCAGCCGAGGACTAGCGGAAATCACCGGGGAGCTGTTTTTT. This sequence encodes CASSRGLAEITGELFF.

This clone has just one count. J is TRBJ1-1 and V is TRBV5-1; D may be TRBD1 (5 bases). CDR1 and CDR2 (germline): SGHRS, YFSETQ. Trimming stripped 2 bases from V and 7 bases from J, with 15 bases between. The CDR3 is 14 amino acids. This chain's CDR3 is CASSFQQVPGEAFF. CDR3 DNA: TGCGCCAGCAGCTTTCAACAGGTTCCGGGTGAAGCTTTCTTT.

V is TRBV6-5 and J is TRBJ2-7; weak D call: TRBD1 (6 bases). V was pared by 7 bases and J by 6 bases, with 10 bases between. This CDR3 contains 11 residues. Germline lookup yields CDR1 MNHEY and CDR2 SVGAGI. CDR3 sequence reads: CASKQGVEQYF. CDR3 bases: TGTGCCAGCAAACAGGGAGTCGAGCAGTACTTC.

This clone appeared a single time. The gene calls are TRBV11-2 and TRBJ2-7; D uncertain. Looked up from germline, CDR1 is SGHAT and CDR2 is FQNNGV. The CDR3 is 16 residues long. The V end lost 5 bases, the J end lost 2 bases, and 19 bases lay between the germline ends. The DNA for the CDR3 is TGTGCCAGCAGCCCCCGACTCGTTAGGAAGACCTACGAGCAGTACTTC. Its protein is CASSPRLVRKTYEQYF.